Each of the 17 T cell receptor beta chains below was sequenced from the same sample in a study of blood T cell repertoires in COVID-19 (dated by TCRdb to 2020 to 2021). Receptor libraries were prepared by the immunoSEQ multiplex PCR assay. TCRdb took this table from immuneACCESS and kept in-frame rearrangements with V and J called. Such tables lack part of the clones; where checked against another copy, unresolved V genes explain under half of the gap, and the rest is unexplained. This sample gives roughly 130,000 clones in total; 90% of them show up just once. Of the sample, approximately 4.6% falls within the top ten clones. Sequenced: peripheral blood. The receptors here all came from a man aged 55 to 69 with COVID-19, enrolled during active disease.

The V call is TRBV12-5, the J call TRBJ1-6, with D tentatively TRBD1 (5 bases). V was trimmed by 1 base and J by 8 bases, leaving 9 bases between them. Germline V gene data show CDR1 as LGHNT and CDR2 as FRNRAP. The CDR3 extends over 14 amino acids. CDR3 sequence: CASGLGSGDSPLHF. The CDR3 DNA reads as TGTGCTAGTGGTTTGGGCTCGGGGGATTCACCCCTCCACTTT.

The chain links TRBV5-4 to TRBJ1-1, with no clear D. Trimming left V 0 bases short and J 3 bases short, with 6 bases between. In germline, CDR1 is SGHNT, CDR2 YYREEE (reference sequence). This CDR3 has 13 amino acids. The CDR3 is CASSLAGYTEAFF. The CDR3 DNA reads as TGTGCCAGCAGCTTGGCGGGATACACTGAAGCTTTCTTT.

The V gene is TRBV11-2, the J gene TRBJ1-3, with D hard to call. The V gene lost 2 bases and the J gene lost 4 bases, with 9 bases spanning the gap. CDR3 size: 14 residues. The germline gives CDR1 SGHAT, CDR2 FQNNGV. The CDR3 reads CASSLSREGNTIYF. The CDR3 nucleotides read TGTGCCAGCAGCTTATCGAGGGAGGGAAACACCATATATTTT.

The chain recombines TRBV11-3 with TRBJ2-1, with a tentative D call TRBD1 (5 bases). The germline V gene encodes CDR1 SGHNT and CDR2 YENEEA. The germline V and J ends were trimmed by 2 bases and 3 bases, with 8 bases remaining between them. This CDR3 contains 14 residues. The CDR3 DNA reads TGTGCCAGCAGCTTAAGGGGCGTCTACAATGAGCAGTTCTTC. Encoded protein: CASSLRGVYNEQFF. Complete variable domain (other parts from reference TRBV11-3 and TRBJ2-1): EAGVVQSPRYKIIEKKQPVAFWCNPISGHNTLYWYLQNLGQGPELLIRYENEEAVDDSQLPKDRFSAERLKGVDSTLKIQPAELGDSAVYLCASSLRGVYNEQFFGPGTRLTVL.

CDR3 sequence (DNA): TGTGCCAGCAGTTACTTAGGACAGGGCCACAATGAGCAGTTCTTC. Amino acids: CASSYLGQGHNEQFF. This chain connects TRBV6-5 to TRBJ2-1, with TRBD1 matching over 8 bases. Per the germline V gene, CDR1 is MNHEY and CDR2 is SVGAGI. Unmatched junction bases numbered 4, after V lost 1 base and J lost 5 bases. The CDR3 extends over 15 amino acids.

This chain links TRBV11-2 with TRBJ2-1, with D uncertain. The germline V and J ends were trimmed by 3 bases and 6 bases, with 15 bases remaining between them. CDR3 size: 15 residues. Germline V gene data show CDR1 as SGHAT and CDR2 as FQNNGV. The CDR3 protein is CASSFHIGTVNEQFF. In nucleotides, the CDR3 is TGTGCCAGCAGCTTCCATATCGGTACCGTCAATGAGCAGTTCTTC. The full variable domain, its missing parts supplied by reference TRBV11-2 and TRBJ2-1, is EAGVAQSPRYKIIEKRQSVAFWCNPISGHATLYWYQQILGQGPKLLIQFQNNGVVDDSQLPKDRFSAERLKGVDSTLKIQPAKLEDSAVYLCASSFHIGTVNEQFFGPGTRLTVL.

The genes are TRBV5-1 and TRBJ2-7, with a tentative D call TRBD1 (7 bases). Germline values: CDR1 SGHRS, CDR2 YFSETQ. This CDR3 region has 15 residues. With 3 bases removed from V and 0 bases from J, the gap between germline ends came to 13 bases. The CDR3 DNA reads as TGCGCCAGCAGCTCAACCCAGGGGGGCTCCTACGAGCAGTACTTC. Translation gives CASSSTQGGSYEQYF.

The chain employs TRBV2 and TRBJ2-7, with D hard to call. With 2 bases removed from V and 2 bases from J, the gap between germline ends came to 10 bases. CDR1 is SNHLY and CDR2 is FYNNEI in the germline V gene. The CDR3 sequence is 14 residues long. The CDR3 bases are TGTGCCAGCAGTGAATTCAGTGGGCCCTACGAGCAGTACTTC. It specifies CASSEFSGPYEQYF.

The chain couples TRBV7-9 to TRBJ2-7, with 8 bases fitting TRBD2. Germline-derived CDR1 and CDR2 are SEHNR and FQNEAQ (reference sequence). Trimming at V came to 0 bases and at J to 7 bases, leaving 2 bases not matched to a gene. There are 13 residues in the CDR3. The CDR3 region has the DNA TGTGCCAGCAGCTTAGCGAAGCGGGGGGAGCAGTACTTC. The encoded protein is CASSLAKRGEQYF.

This CDR3 is CASSSLVRWGRGSIYGYTF. CDR3 in DNA: TGTGCCAGCAGCTCCCTGGTACGGTGGGGGCGCGGTTCTATCTATGGCTACACCTTC. The rearrangement links TRBV11-2 to TRBJ1-2, with D perhaps matching TRBD1 (6 bases). The CDR3 contains 19 residues. Looked up from germline, CDR1 is SGHAT and CDR2 is FQNNGV. Trimming shortened V by 4 bases and J by 4 bases, and 28 bases separated the two germline ends.

The rearrangement links TRBV25-1 to TRBJ2-2, with TRBD1 matching over 9 bases. The junction had 7 bases not matched to a gene; V was cut back by 4 bases and J by 7 bases. Germline CDR1 MGHDK, CDR2 SYGVNS. The CDR3 runs to 15 residues. CDR3 amino acids: CASSGPTGGGGELFF. The CDR3 DNA reads as TGTGCCAGCAGTGGCCCTACAGGGGGCGGCGGGGAGCTGTTTTTT.

This chain uses TRBV6-5 with TRBJ2-1; D gene ambiguous. Germline V gene data show CDR1 as MNHEY and CDR2 as SVGAGI. The CDR3 has 14 amino acids. V gave up 6 bases and J gave up 0 bases, with 9 bases separating them. The CDR3: CASSLDLSYNEQFF. The CDR3 DNA reads TGTGCCAGCAGCCTAGATCTCTCCTACAATGAGCAGTTCTTC.

This clone was observed once. The chain carries TRBV5-5 and TRBJ2-1; 7 nucleotides line up with TRBD2. The CDR3 covers 19 residues. With V trimmed by 0 bases and J by 0 bases, 12 bases remained unmatched. The germline V gene has CDR1 SGHKS and CDR2 YYEKEE (reference sequence). CDR3 in DNA: TGTGCCAGCAGCTTGGAGTTAGCGGGTAGACCGAGCTCCTACAATGAGCAGTTCTTC. Its translation is CASSLELAGRPSSYNEQFF.

The chain recombines TRBV3-1 (or the pseudogene TRBV3-2) with TRBJ1-1; D gene ambiguous. The CDR3 is 12 amino acids. CDR1 is LGHDT and CDR2 is YNNKEL in the germline V gene (reference sequence). In DNA form, the CDR3 reads TGTGCGTCTAGGTTCGGGAACACTGAAGCTTTCTTT. It encodes CASRFGNTEAFF.

In this sample, this clone turned up once. The genes are TRBV11-1 and TRBJ1-3, with D possibly TRBD1 on 6 matching bases. The CDR3 loop spans 16 amino acids. Germline values: CDR1 SGHAT, CDR2 FQDESV (reference sequence). V was trimmed by 5 bases and J by 0 bases, leaving 14 bases between them. The CDR3 bases are TGTGCCAGCAGCCTCCCCCGGACAGACTCTGGAAACACCATATATTTT. Translated: CASSLPRTDSGNTIYF. Based on the CDR3 plus reference TRBV11-1 and TRBJ1-3, the full variable domain is EAEVAQSPRYKITEKSQAVAFWCDPISGHATLYWYRQILGQGPELLVQFQDESVVDDSQLPKDRFSAERLKGVDSTLKIQPAELGDSAMYLCASSLPRTDSGNTIYFGEGSWLTVV.

This chain links TRBV18 with TRBJ2-6; 7 bases align to TRBD1. The CDR3 runs 17 residues. Germline lookup yields CDR1 KGHSH and CDR2 LQKENI. V shed 3 bases, J shed 0 bases, and the junction held 5 bases outside the gene matches. The DNA of the CDR3 is TGTGCCAGCTCACCCGGGACAGCGAACTCTGGGGCCAACGTCCTGACTTTC. This encodes CASSPGTANSGANVLTF.

The V call is TRBV4-2, the J call TRBJ1-2; 7 nucleotides line up with TRBD1. CDR1 is LGHNA, CDR2 YNFKEQ, per germline. There are 15 residues in the CDR3. J lost 0 bases, V lost 5 bases, and 6 bases had no gene match. CDR3 loop: CASSVRQGTNYGYTF. CDR3 in DNA: TGTGCCAGCAGCGTACGACAGGGCACTAACTATGGCTACACCTTC.